These 23 T cell receptor beta chains share one sample of origin, sequenced in a study of CD8+ T cells in alopecia areata. The treatment denotes: oral pan-JAK inhibitor, 5-10 mg twice daily. RNA extraction was followed by reverse transcription into cDNA, which acted as the sequencing template. Profiling relied on immunoSEQ multiplex PCR, and the TCRdb table lists in-frame clones only, not all of them. The sample lists roughly 250,000 clones; roughly 63% were seen once. Sequenced here: CD4+ T cells sorted from blood, sampled at roughly week 52, from a patient treated with tofacitinib. The receptors shown here come from a human donor with alopecia areata.

The V gene is TRBV29-1, the J gene TRBJ2-1; D call uncertain. Germline V gives CDR1 SQVTM, CDR2 ANQGSEA. V was trimmed by 5 bases and J by 3 bases, leaving 8 bases between them. CDR3 length equals 12 residues. The CDR3, as DNA: TGCAGCGTTCGGGTTGACTACAATGAGCAGTTCTTC. Its protein is CSVRVDYNEQFF.

V gene TRBV7-2 combines with J gene TRBJ1-1; TRBD1 matches 10 bases. This CDR3 has 18 residues. Germline assignment: CDR1 SGHTA and CDR2 FQGNSA. After removal of 4 bases from V and 0 bases from J, the junction contained 11 bases not matched to a gene. CDR3 region: CASSSRTGGALLNTEAFF. In nucleotides, the CDR3 is TGTGCCAGCAGCTCAAGGACAGGGGGAGCCCTTTTGAACACTGAAGCTTTCTTT.

The chain carries TRBV5-6 and TRBJ2-7; 7 bases are shared with TRBD1. The CDR3 spans 12 residues. V was pared by 3 bases and J by 3 bases, with 0 bases of the junction left unmatched. The V gene's germline CDR1 is SGHDT and CDR2 YYEEEE. The CDR3 here is CASSWDSYEQYF. DNA of the CDR3: TGTGCCAGCAGCTGGGACAGCTACGAGCAGTACTTC.

The chain carries TRBV7-3 and TRBJ2-5; D gene uncertain. This CDR3 has 13 residues. Trimming shortened V by 1 base and J by 3 bases, and 6 bases separated the two germline ends. The germline gives CDR1 SGHTA, CDR2 FQGTGA. The CDR3 sequence is CASSLRAEETQYF. CDR3 nucleotide sequence: TGTGCCAGCAGCTTAAGGGCGGAAGAGACCCAGTACTTC.

The chain combines TRBV5-1 with TRBJ2-7, with TRBD1 matching over 10 bases. CDR3 length: 16 amino acids. After removal of 4 bases from V and 2 bases from J, the junction contained 9 bases not matched to a gene. The germline V gene has CDR1 SGHRS and CDR2 YFSETQ. CDR3 loop: CASSGPGTGEAYEQYF. CDR3 bases: TGCGCCAGCAGCGGTCCCGGGACAGGGGAAGCCTACGAGCAGTACTTC.

The chain joins TRBV5-1 to TRBJ2-5; D may be TRBD1 (5 bases). The CDR3 contains 14 residues. CDR1 is SGHRS and CDR2 is YFSETQ in the germline V gene. Between the trimmed V and J ends, which lost 1 base and 7 bases, there was a span of 14 bases. DNA of the CDR3: TGCGCCAGCAGCTTGCTGGGGCATGGCGGGACCCAGTACTTC. Protein: CASSLLGHGGTQYF.

Regarding this clone: Other DNA sequences of this sample code for an identical CDR3. The rearrangement uses TRBV9 and TRBJ2-3; no firm D call. The ends were cut back, 4 bases at V and 0 bases at J, with 9 bases in the middle. The germline gives CDR1 SGDLS, CDR2 YYNGEE. This CDR3 contains 14 residues. The CDR3 sequence is CASSPQPSTDTQYF. In DNA, the CDR3 is TGTGCCAGCAGCCCCCAACCAAGCACAGATACGCAGTATTTT.

J is TRBJ2-5 and V is TRBV7-8; 7 nucleotides align to TRBD2. This CDR3 is built from 15 residues. Per germline, CDR1 SGHVS and CDR2 FQNEAQ. V trimming: 4 bases; J trimming: 5 bases; junction bases outside the gene matches: 10. CDR3 residues: CASSSQSGGFETQYF. CDR3 bases: TGTGCCAGCAGCTCTCAATCCGGGGGGTTTGAGACCCAGTACTTC.

This clone was counted a few times. The chain is built from TRBV10-3 and TRBJ2-3; D may be TRBD2 (6 bases). CDR1 and CDR2 (germline): ENHRY, SYGVKD. Trimming shortened V by 5 bases and J by 2 bases, and 20 bases separated the two germline ends. CDR3 length: 17 amino acids. DNA of the CDR3: TGTGCCATCAGTACAAGCCGTGGGTCTAGCGTCACAGATACGCAGTATTTT. This codes for CAISTSRGSSVTDTQYF.

This clone came up a few times. This chain links TRBV2 with TRBJ2-3; D is ambiguous. The V gene's germline CDR1 is SNHLY and CDR2 FYNNEI. The CDR3 covers 14 residues. V shed 3 bases and J shed 9 bases, with 16 bases lying between them. DNA of the CDR3: TGTGCCAGCAGTGAGACCTCAACGGGCCTAACGCAGTATTTT. It yields the protein CASSETSTGLTQYF.

Only one count was recorded for this clone. This chain connects TRBV5-1 to TRBJ1-4, with D hard to call. Germline loops: CDR1 SGHRS, CDR2 YFSETQ. The CDR3 covers 14 residues. The V gene lost 0 bases and the J gene lost 7 bases, with 10 bases spanning the gap. Here the CDR3 reads CASSLGMDGEKLFF. CDR3 nucleotide sequence: TGCGCCAGCAGCTTGGGCATGGACGGTGAAAAACTGTTTTTT.

V gene TRBV30 combines with J gene TRBJ2-1; 10 bases fit TRBD1. Germline CDR1 GTSNPN, CDR2 SVGIG (reference sequence). The CDR3 has 15 residues. J gave up 2 bases and V 4 bases, and 5 bases lay outside the gene matches. CDR3 coding DNA: TGTGCCTGGAAATCCGGGACAGGGGCCTACAATGAGCAGTTCTTC. Protein: CAWKSGTGAYNEQFF.

The chain couples TRBV5-6 to TRBJ2-6, with TRBD2 as a possible D gene (6 bases). The V gene's germline CDR1 is SGHDT and CDR2 YYEEEE. The V gene lost 5 bases and the J gene lost 0 bases, with 21 bases spanning the gap. There are 19 residues in the CDR3. CDR3 sequence: CASRPGLSSISSGANVLTF. CDR3 bases: TGTGCCAGCAGGCCGGGACTCTCGTCTATAAGCTCTGGGGCCAACGTCCTGACTTTC.

This clone has a single count. In nucleotides, the CDR3 is TGTGCCTGGAGCCTGGACCGACTTAATGAAAAACTGTTTTTT. Its protein is CAWSLDRLNEKLFF. The rearrangement joins TRBV30 to TRBJ1-4; D remains unclear. Germline CDR1 and CDR2: GTSNPN and SVGIG (reference sequence). Trimming pared 3 bases from V and 4 bases from J, leaving 12 bases between. The CDR3 has 14 residues.

V is TRBV2 and J is TRBJ1-2; unclear D gene. The CDR3 sequence is 11 residues long. CDR1 is SNHLY and CDR2 is FYNNEI in the germline V gene. Deletions cut 2 bases from V and 13 bases from J, with 11 bases between. The CDR3 loop is CASSEPAPFTF. CDR3 sequence (DNA): TGTGCCAGCAGTGAACCCGCGCCCTTCACCTTC.

The chain has TRBV9 and TRBJ2-6; no clear D. In germline, CDR1 is SGDLS, CDR2 YYNGEE. V lost 4 bases and J lost 2, with 10 bases in between. This CDR3 has 15 amino acids. The CDR3 protein is CASSLRKAGANVLTF. Here the CDR3 DNA reads TGTGCCAGCAGCCTTCGGAAGGCTGGGGCCAACGTCCTGACTTTC.

This clone occurred once. The V gene is TRBV13, the J gene TRBJ2-1; D remains ambiguous. This CDR3 comprises 14 residues. Germline values: CDR1 PRHDT, CDR2 FYEKMQ (reference sequence). Trimming removed 0 bases from V and 8 bases from J, with 11 bases in between. The CDR3 loop is CASSLGPFPDEQFF. CDR3 bases: TGTGCCAGCAGCTTAGGCCCCTTCCCCGATGAGCAGTTCTTC.

This clone has just a few counts. This sequence joins TRBV9 and TRBJ2-1, with 15 bases matching TRBD2. The junction had 7 bases not matched to a gene; V was cut back by 3 bases and J by 6 bases. The CDR3 runs to 17 residues. CDR1 and CDR2 (germline): SGDLS, YYNGEE. The CDR3: CASSAGLAGGRGNEQFF. The CDR3 DNA is TGTGCCAGCAGCGCAGGACTAGCGGGGGGGCGAGGCAATGAGCAGTTCTTC.

The chain employs TRBV30 and TRBJ2-7; possibly TRBD1 for D (5 bases). Trimming left V 0 bases short and J 0 bases short, with 9 bases between. This CDR3 comprises 14 residues. Germline V gives CDR1 GTSNPN, CDR2 SVGIG (reference sequence). The CDR3 DNA follows: TGTGCCTGGAGTGTATGGGGCACCTCCTACGAGCAGTACTTC. Translated: CAWSVWGTSYEQYF. Together with reference TRBV30 and TRBJ2-7, the CDR3 gives the full variable domain: SQTIHQWPATLVQPVGSPLSLECTVEGTSNPNLYWYRQAAGRGLQLLFYSVGIGQISSEVPQNLSASRPQDRQFILSSKKLLLSDSGFYLCAWSVWGTSYEQYFGPGTRLTVT.

The genes are TRBV5-6 and TRBJ2-1, with D perhaps given as TRBD1 or TRBD2 (5 bases each). Germline assignment: CDR1 SGHDT and CDR2 YYEEEE. The CDR3 runs 13 residues. Trimming left V 6 bases short and J 4 bases short, with 11 bases between. The CDR3 reads CASIGARYNEQFF. The CDR3 DNA follows: TGTGCCAGCATCGGGGCACGGTACAATGAGCAGTTCTTC.

V gene TRBV6-5 combines with J gene TRBJ1-2; D is undetermined. The CDR3 loop spans 14 amino acids. Looked up from germline, CDR1 is MNHEY and CDR2 is SVGAGI. The V end lost 4 bases, the J end lost 1 base, and 10 bases lay between the germline ends. The CDR3 coding sequence is TGTGCCAGCAGTTCGGCAGGCTATAACTATGGCTACACCTTC. It translates to CASSSAGYNYGYTF.

This clone has just a few counts. The chain couples TRBV27 to TRBJ1-2; the D gene is possibly TRBD1 (6 bases). Trimming stripped 8 bases from V and 7 bases from J, with 14 bases between. This CDR3 is 12 amino acids long. CDR1 is MNHEY and CDR2 is SMNVEV in the germline V gene (reference sequence). CDR3 nucleotides: TGTGCCAGCGGGGGGGCCGTGGGTGGCTACACCTTC. Amino acid sequence: CASGGAVGGYTF.

The J gene is TRBJ2-5, the V gene TRBV30, with 8 bases identical to TRBD1. CDR1 is GTSNPN, CDR2 SVGIG, per germline (reference sequence). The ends lost 3 bases at V and 5 bases at J; junction bases unmatched: 11. The CDR3 totals 15 residues. The CDR3 nucleotides are TGTGCCTGGAGCGCCAGGGGGCGAGGCTGGGAGACCCAGTACTTC. Residues: CAWSARGRGWETQYF.